Following are 21 T cell receptor beta chains from one sample sequenced in a study of blood T cell repertoires in COVID-19 (TCRdb year 2020). The receptor library was made with the immunoSEQ multiplex PCR assay. The source is immuneACCESS, and TCRdb retained only in-frame sequences with V and J called. Part of the clones is not carried over; for the studies checked, unresolved V genes explain less than half of this, and the remainder is unexplained. The table for this sample lists about 64,000 clones; around four fifths of them were counted only once. Clones ranked in the top ten supply 14% of the sample. Material: peripheral blood. The receptors were sampled from a man in his 60s with COVID-19, enrolled during active disease.

The CDR3 region has the DNA TGTGCCAGCAGCCCGGACAGGGATAACGGCCAAGAGACCCAGTACTTC. It yields the protein CASSPDRDNGQETQYF. The V gene is TRBV5-4, the J gene TRBJ2-5; TRBD1 matches at 8 bases. V shed 4 bases, J shed 1 base, and the junction held 9 bases outside the gene matches. Germline V CDR1 and CDR2: SGHNT, YYREEE (reference sequence). This CDR3 has 16 amino acids.

This clone was observed a handful of times. The V and J genes are TRBV5-6 and TRBJ2-7, with 9 bases fitting TRBD1. There are 16 residues in the CDR3. Germline lookup yields CDR1 SGHDT and CDR2 YYEEEE. V was pared by 1 base and J by 4 bases, with 9 bases of the junction left unmatched. DNA of the CDR3: TGTGCCAGCAGCTTGCCGGCCCCACAGGGGGCTTACGAGCAGTACTTC. Translation gives CASSLPAPQGAYEQYF.

The CDR3 DNA is TGTGCCAGTAGTATAGATCGGGAGGGGACTAGCGGGAGTGATACGCAGTATTTT. Translation: CASSIDREGTSGSDTQYF. The rearrangement joins TRBV19 to TRBJ2-3, with TRBD2 matching over 14 bases. This CDR3 comprises 18 residues. Germline CDR1 LNHDA, CDR2 SQIVND (reference sequence). V trimming: 0 bases; J trimming: 6 bases; junction bases outside the gene matches: 8.

This chain connects TRBV28 to TRBJ2-7; D gene ambiguous. Germline V CDR1 and CDR2: MDHEN, SYDVKM. Trimming stripped 2 bases from V and 3 bases from J, with 11 bases between. The CDR3 runs 14 residues. The CDR3 loop is CASSLRLVFYEQYF. Written as DNA, the CDR3 is TGTGCCAGCAGTTTAAGGCTAGTTTTCTACGAGCAGTACTTC.

A few counts support this clone. The chain links TRBV11-2 to TRBJ1-1; a possible D gene is TRBD1 (5 bases). The CDR3 extends over 16 amino acids. Germline V CDR1 and CDR2: SGHAT, FQNNGV. Trimming shortened V by 4 bases and J by 1 base, and 16 bases separated the two germline ends. The CDR3 spells CASSSPSGQQNTEAFF. DNA of the CDR3: TGTGCCAGCAGCTCCCCTAGTGGACAACAGAACACTGAAGCTTTCTTT.

This clone was seen just once. The rearrangement links TRBV28 to TRBJ2-2, with 9 bases fitting TRBD2. The CDR3 is made up of 19 amino acids. CDR1 is MDHEN and CDR2 is SYDVKM in the germline V gene. Trimming cost V 4 bases and J 3 bases; bases outside gene matches: 15. The CDR3 sequence is CASSSPFLGGGGYTGELFF. As DNA, the CDR3 is TGTGCCAGCAGTTCCCCTTTTCTTGGCGGGGGGGGCTACACCGGGGAGCTGTTTTTT.

This clone was detected once. V gene TRBV5-1 combines with J gene TRBJ1-4; the match to TRBD1 covers 9 bases. Germline V gene lookup returns CDR1 SGHRS and CDR2 YFSETQ. Losses at the gene ends were 3 bases for V and 6 bases for J; bases not matched to a gene: 6. The CDR3 totals 15 residues. CDR3 protein: CASSSGQGHDEKLFF. The CDR3 DNA is TGCGCCAGCAGCTCGGGACAGGGTCATGATGAAAAACTGTTTTTT.

The chain couples TRBV3-1 (or the pseudogene TRBV3-2) to TRBJ1-2; D unclear. Germline CDR1 and CDR2: LGHDT and YNNKEL (reference sequence). V dropped 3 bases and J dropped 5 bases, with 25 bases sitting between them. CDR3 length: 18 amino acids. CDR3 coding DNA: TGTGCCAGCAGCCACACCTCACTAGGAGCCATCCCTGGTTATGGCTACACCTTC. This codes for CASSHTSLGAIPGYGYTF.

CDR3 loop: CASSDVGGNQPQHF. Written as DNA, the CDR3 is TGTGCCAGCAGTGATGTGGGGGGGAATCAGCCCCAGCATTTT. The chain employs TRBV6-1 and TRBJ1-5, with D possibly TRBD1 on 5 matching bases. The CDR3 contains 14 residues. The germline gives CDR1 MNHNS, CDR2 SASEGT. V lost 3 bases to trimming and J lost 4 bases, with 10 bases between them.

This clone was counted only a few times. This chain connects TRBV9 to TRBJ1-1; a weak D match, TRBD1 (6 bases). CDR1 and CDR2 (germline): SGDLS, YYNGEE. V lost 0 bases to trimming and J lost 4 bases, with 13 bases between them. CDR3 size: 15 residues. The CDR3 sequence is CASSVGEGQITEAFF. The CDR3 nucleotides read TGTGCCAGCAGCGTAGGAGAAGGACAGATCACTGAAGCTTTCTTT. The entire variable domain, with the rest obtained from reference TRBV9 and TRBJ1-1, is as follows: DSGVTQTPKHLITATGQRVTLRCSPRSGDLSVYWYQQSLDQGLQFLIQYYNGEERAKGNILERFSAQQFPDLHSELNLSSLELGDSALYFCASSVGEGQITEAFFGQGTRLTVV.

V is TRBV5-1 and J is TRBJ2-1; tentative D call: TRBD1 (6 bases). The CDR3 sequence is 13 residues long. Germline V lookup: CDR1 SGHRS, CDR2 YFSETQ. The V end was cut by 3 bases, the J end by 6 bases, with 10 bases between. The CDR3 DNA sequence: TGCGCCAGCAGCTCCCCAGGGGTCAATGAGCAGTTCTTC. Translation gives CASSSPGVNEQFF.

This clone turned up a few times. The chain is built from TRBV29-1 and TRBJ1-3; 10 bases agree with TRBD1. Germline loops: CDR1 SQVTM, CDR2 ANQGSEA. CDR3 length: 12 residues. Germline trimming cut 6 bases from V and 8 bases from J; bases unmatched to any gene: 4. The CDR3 spells CSVIGQGDTIYF. DNA for the CDR3: TGCAGCGTAATCGGACAGGGGGACACCATATATTTT.

The V and J genes are TRBV11-2 and TRBJ2-3; 14 bases are shared with TRBD2. V lost 5 bases to trimming and J lost 2 bases; unmatched junction nucleotides: 6. The CDR3 covers 17 residues. CDR1 and CDR2 from the germline V gene are SGHAT and FQNNGV. The CDR3 reads CASSPRTSGGYTDTQYF. In DNA form, the CDR3 reads TGTGCCAGCAGCCCGAGGACTAGCGGGGGGTACACAGATACGCAGTATTTT.

On this clone: At the DNA level, this CDR3 is encoded by other sequences in the same sample as well. The J gene is TRBJ1-1, the V gene TRBV5-1; D gene uncertain. The CDR3 covers 14 residues. Germline loops: CDR1 SGHRS, CDR2 YFSETQ. Deletions cut 2 bases from V and 0 bases from J, with 8 bases between. The CDR3 DNA reads TGCGCCAGCAGCTTATTTTCCTTGAACACTGAAGCTTTCTTT. As protein: CASSLFSLNTEAFF.

The CDR3 region has the DNA TGTGCCTGGAGTACCCACACTGGGCTAAATGAAAAACTGTTTTTT. Its translation is CAWSTHTGLNEKLFF. The chain couples TRBV30 to TRBJ1-4; D is unclear. The V gene's germline CDR1 is GTSNPN and CDR2 SVGIG (reference sequence). This CDR3 is 15 amino acids long. V gave up 2 bases and J gave up 5 bases, with 15 bases separating them.

V and J are TRBV5-6 and TRBJ2-1; TRBD2 is a possible D gene (6 bases). V dropped 4 bases and J dropped 8 bases, with 16 bases sitting between them. The length of the CDR3 is 14 residues. Germline values: CDR1 SGHDT, CDR2 YYEEEE. The CDR3 coding sequence is TGTGCCAGCAGCCGAGGGGACTCAGGGCATGAGCAGTTCTTC. As protein: CASSRGDSGHEQFF.

V is TRBV12-5 and J is TRBJ2-3; TRBD2 matches 11 bases. The V and J ends lost 7 bases and 2 bases, in that order; junction bases with no gene match: 8. The CDR3 loop spans 16 amino acids. Germline assignment: CDR1 LGHNT and CDR2 FRNRAP. The CDR3 bases are TGTGCTAGTGCCTGGGGTAGCGGGAGGGACACAGATACGCAGTATTTT. It codes for CASAWGSGRDTDTQYF.

The chain recombines TRBV10-2 with TRBJ1-2, with D tentatively TRBD1 (6 bases). The V gene's germline CDR1 is WSHSY and CDR2 SAAADI. Between the trimmed V and J ends, which lost 4 bases and 14 bases, there was a span of 23 bases. The CDR3 is made up of 14 amino acids. CDR3 residues: CASSANRVLNWSTF. Written as DNA, the CDR3 is TGCGCCAGCAGTGCTAACAGGGTCCTCAATTGGAGTACCTTC.

This clone is categorized as medium-sized (0.01 to 0.1%). V usage is TRBV5-6 and J usage is TRBJ2-6; tentative D call: TRBD1 (6 bases). The CDR3 has 18 residues. The V gene lost 5 bases and the J gene lost 1 base, with 19 bases spanning the gap. The germline V gene has CDR1 SGHDT and CDR2 YYEEEE. For the CDR3, the DNA is TGTGCCAGCAGATGGGGGCCAGGGGTGAGGTCTGGGGCCAACGTCCTGACTTTC. Its protein product is CASRWGPGVRSGANVLTF.

The V call is TRBV4-1, the J call TRBJ1-2; D is perhaps TRBD1 (6 bases). The CDR3 consists of 15 residues. Per the germline V gene, CDR1 is MGHRA and CDR2 is YSYEKL. V shed 5 bases and J shed 6 bases, with 19 bases lying between them. The CDR3 region has the DNA TGCGCCAGCAGCTTATCGACAGGCACCCATGATGGCTACACCTTC. Its protein product is CASSLSTGTHDGYTF.

The gene calls are TRBV5-1 and TRBJ2-1; 12 bases fit TRBD2. The V gene end was trimmed by 0 bases and the J gene end by 7 bases; junction bases not matched to a gene: 2. The CDR3 runs 15 residues. Germline CDR1 SGHRS, CDR2 YFSETQ. The CDR3 spells CASSLGTSGANEQFF. The CDR3 DNA sequence: TGCGCCAGCAGCTTGGGGACTAGCGGGGCAAATGAGCAGTTCTTC.